A single sample gave rise to the 31 T cell receptor beta chains below, sequenced in a study of OX40 agonist ivuxolimab in advanced cancers. Libraries were prepared by immunoSEQ multiplex PCR; TCRdb keeps only in-frame clonotypes and omits some of them. The data contain roughly 70,000 clones, 87% of them singletons. Sequencing used CD4+ or CD8+ T cells sorted from blood, obtained in a trial of the OX40 agonist ivuxolimab. The source is an adult with an advanced solid tumor such as melanoma, head and neck, liver or kidney cancer.

The chain uses TRBV6-1 and TRBJ1-1; TRBD1 aligns across 9 bases. The germline CDR1 and CDR2 sequences are MNHNS and SASEGT. There are 14 residues in the CDR3. Trimming removed 6 bases from V and 4 bases from J; junction bases left unmatched: 6. The CDR3 DNA reads as TGTGCCAGCAGGAGACAGGGGGAGGGCACTGAAGCTTTCTTT. Its protein product is CASRRQGEGTEAFF.

The V call is TRBV18, the J call TRBJ1-2; 7 bases line up with TRBD1. Trimming cost V 0 bases and J 4 bases; bases outside gene matches: 8. CDR3 length: 16 amino acids. Per germline, CDR1 KGHSH and CDR2 LQKENI. The CDR3 sequence is CASSPPKSTGSYGYTF. The CDR3 DNA follows: TGTGCCAGCTCACCACCAAAATCGACAGGGAGCTATGGCTACACCTTC.

CDR3 region: CASSQDGLGPDTQYF. For the CDR3, the DNA is TGTGCCAGCAGCCAAGACGGACTTGGGCCCGATACGCAGTATTTT. The genes are TRBV4-2 and TRBJ2-3, with a weak D call TRBD2 (5 bases). The germline V gene encodes CDR1 LGHNA and CDR2 YNFKEQ. V gave up 0 bases and J gave up 6 bases, with 13 bases separating them. This CDR3 has 15 residues.

The chain combines TRBV11-2 with TRBJ2-5, with D possibly TRBD1 on 6 matching bases. CDR1 is SGHAT, CDR2 FQNNGV, per germline. The CDR3 has 14 residues. V was clipped by 1 base and J by 4 bases, with 10 bases between them. CDR3 nucleotides: TGTGCCAGCAGCTTAGGACAGGTTGGAGAGACCCAGTACTTC. Its translation is CASSLGQVGETQYF.

The chain links TRBV5-1 to TRBJ2-1, with TRBD2 matching 11 bases. Trimming removed 5 bases from V and 7 bases from J; junction bases left unmatched: 2. The CDR3 spans 13 residues. CDR1 is SGHRS, CDR2 YFSETQ, per germline. The CDR3 is CASRASGRNEQFF. CDR3 in DNA: TGCGCCAGCAGGGCTAGCGGGAGGAATGAGCAGTTCTTC.

The chain uses TRBV4-1 and TRBJ2-7; no definite D call. The germline V gene encodes CDR1 MGHRA and CDR2 YSYEKL. V shed 0 bases and J shed 2 bases, with 11 bases lying between them. This CDR3 region has 15 residues. The CDR3 DNA sequence: TGCGCCAGCAGCCAAGAGCCTGCAGGCGCCTACGAGCAGTACTTC. Protein product: CASSQEPAGAYEQYF.

This chain links TRBV10-2 with TRBJ2-2; either TRBD1 or TRBD2 may supply D (6 bases each). The V gene's germline CDR1 is WSHSY and CDR2 SAAADI. The CDR3 contains 14 residues. V shed 8 bases and J shed 4 bases, with 14 bases lying between them. This CDR3 is CASREGGGTGELFF. As DNA, the CDR3 is TGCGCCAGCCGGGAAGGGGGAGGCACCGGGGAGCTGTTTTTT.

The V gene is TRBV28, the J gene TRBJ1-2; unclear D gene. V lost 6 bases, J lost 0 bases, and 5 bases lay in between. The CDR3 runs 12 residues. Germline CDR1 reads MDHEN; CDR2 reads SYDVKM. The CDR3 sequence: CASSYTNYGYTF. The CDR3 coding sequence is TGTGCCAGCAGCTATACTAACTATGGCTACACCTTC.

The rearrangement joins TRBV5-1 to TRBJ2-3; 10 bases map to TRBD1. V lost 7 bases, J lost 3 bases, and 2 bases stayed unmatched. Germline CDR1 is SGHRS and CDR2 is YFSETQ. This CDR3 region has 13 residues. The CDR3: CASGQGGTDTQYF. CDR3 nucleotide sequence: TGCGCCAGCGGACAGGGGGGGACAGATACGCAGTATTTT.

V usage is TRBV19 and J usage is TRBJ2-6, with D uncertain. V shed 7 bases and J shed 1 base, with 14 bases lying between them. Germline CDR1 is LNHDA and CDR2 is SQIVND (reference sequence). The CDR3 totals 16 residues. CDR3 coding DNA: TGTGCCAGTACAAAGGACGTTGCGTCTGGGGCCAACGTCCTGACTTTC. Its protein is CASTKDVASGANVLTF.

CDR3 loop: CASSPPGNTEAFF. The CDR3 region has the DNA TGCGCCAGCAGTCCTCCGGGGAACACTGAAGCTTTCTTT. The genes are TRBV10-1 and TRBJ1-1; D unclear. V gave up 5 bases and J gave up 1 base, with 8 bases separating them. The germline V gene has CDR1 WNHNN and CDR2 SYGVQD (reference sequence). The CDR3 totals 13 residues.

The V and J genes are TRBV11-2 and TRBJ2-1; 7 bases align to TRBD1. V lost 1 base to trimming and J lost 0 bases; unmatched junction nucleotides: 9. This CDR3 spans 18 amino acids. Germline CDR1 is SGHAT and CDR2 is FQNNGV. DNA of the CDR3: TGTGCCAGCAGCTTAGTATGGACAGGTTCCGGCTCCTACAATGAGCAGTTCTTC. It yields the protein CASSLVWTGSGSYNEQFF. The full variable domain, with the rest looked up from reference TRBV11-2 and TRBJ2-1, is EAGVAQSPRYKIIEKRQSVAFWCNPISGHATLYWYQQILGQGPKLLIQFQNNGVVDDSQLPKDRFSAERLKGVDSTLKIQPAKLEDSAVYLCASSLVWTGSGSYNEQFFGPGTRLTVL.

The chain has TRBV15 and TRBJ1-4, with D maybe TRBD1 (6 bases). Trimming removed 3 bases at V and 10 bases at J, with 12 bases between. The CDR3 is made up of 13 amino acids. The germline CDR1 and CDR2 sequences are LNHNV and YYDKDF (reference sequence). CDR3 DNA: TGTGCCACCAGCAGGAATCAGGGGCCAAAACTGTTTTTT. Encoded protein: CATSRNQGPKLFF. The full variable domain, completed using reference TRBV15 and TRBJ1-4, is DAMVIQNPRYQVTQFGKPVTLSCSQTLNHNVMYWYQQKSSQAPKLLFHYYDKDFNNEADTPDNFQSRRPNTSFCFLDIRSPGLGDTAMYLCATSRNQGPKLFFGSGTQLSVL.

This clone was observed once. The chain recombines TRBV10-3 with TRBJ2-3; 15 bases agree with TRBD2. V shed 4 bases and J 1 base; nucleotides not matched to a gene: 3. This CDR3 contains 17 residues. Germline CDR1 ENHRY, CDR2 SYGVKD. In DNA, the CDR3 is TGTGCCATCAGTGGGACTAGCGGGAGGGCTGGCACAGATACGCAGTATTTT. This translates into CAISGTSGRAGTDTQYF.

This clone was recorded a few times. The chain has TRBV28 and TRBJ1-2; TRBD1 matches at 9 bases. The junction had 6 bases not matched to a gene; V was cut back by 6 bases and J by 4 bases. Per the germline V gene, CDR1 is MDHEN and CDR2 is SYDVKM. CDR3 length: 14 amino acids. The CDR3 is CASRGQGKVYGYTF. CDR3 coding DNA: TGTGCCAGCAGGGGACAGGGAAAGGTCTATGGCTACACCTTC.

The rearrangement links TRBV6-6 to TRBJ1-2, with 7 nucleotides matching TRBD1. With 4 bases clipped from V and 2 bases from J, the junction kept 4 bases outside the gene matches. CDR3 length: 14 residues. Germline V gene data show CDR1 as MNHNY and CDR2 as SVGAGI (reference sequence). CDR3 DNA sequence: TGTGCCAGCAGTTTGGCGGGACAGAACTATGGCTACACCTTC. Protein: CASSLAGQNYGYTF.

This clone has only a few counts. This chain links TRBV7-3 with TRBJ2-2; D not certain. The CDR3 covers 12 residues. The V end lost 8 bases, the J end lost 2 bases, and 6 bases lay between the germline ends. In germline, CDR1 is SGHTA, CDR2 FQGTGA. DNA for the CDR3: TGTGCCAGCGGGGTAAACACCGGGGAGCTGTTTTTT. It codes for CASGVNTGELFF.

This clone was observed a few times. This rearrangement joins TRBV10-3 to TRBJ1-1; 7 bases align to TRBD1. J was trimmed by 5 bases and V by 3 bases; bases with no gene match: 3. CDR1 and CDR2 from the germline V gene are ENHRY and SYGVKD. This CDR3 is 13 amino acids long. The CDR3 DNA reads TGTGCCATCAGTGAAAGGGGGCTTACTGAAGCTTTCTTT. Protein product: CAISERGLTEAFF.

V and J are TRBV2 and TRBJ2-3; TRBD1 might be the D (5 bases). Germline V lookup: CDR1 SNHLY, CDR2 FYNNEI. The CDR3 loop spans 13 amino acids. V was shortened by 5 bases and J by 7 bases, with 13 bases between the two germline ends. In DNA, the CDR3 is TGTGCCAGCAGTAAAGGGGCCAGCCATACGCAGTATTTT. Amino acid sequence: CASSKGASHTQYF.

CDR3 in amino acids: CASSPGTSGRIGEQYF. CDR3 sequence (DNA): TGTGCCAGCAGCCCCGGGACTAGCGGGAGAATCGGCGAGCAGTACTTC. V gene TRBV5-4 combines with J gene TRBJ2-7, with 14 bases aligning to TRBD2. CDR1 and CDR2 (germline): SGHNT, YYREEE (reference sequence). The CDR3 is 16 residues long. V lost 4 bases to trimming and J lost 6 bases; unmatched junction nucleotides: 9.

This sequence joins TRBV11-3 and TRBJ2-1; D remains unclear. Germline V gene data show CDR1 as SGHNT and CDR2 as YENEEA. The CDR3 length is 11 residues. V lost 5 bases, J lost 10 bases, and 9 bases lay in between. The CDR3: CASSQGREQFF. CDR3 bases: TGTGCCAGCAGCCAAGGACGGGAGCAGTTCTTC. The variable domain in full, with the rest retrieved from reference TRBV11-3 and TRBJ2-1, is EAGVVQSPRYKIIEKKQPVAFWCNPISGHNTLYWYLQNLGQGPELLIRYENEEAVDDSQLPKDRFSAERLKGVDSTLKIQPAELGDSAVYLCASSQGREQFFGPGTRLTVL.

The chain links TRBV7-3 to TRBJ2-2; 13 bases align to TRBD2. Germline V gives CDR1 SGHTA, CDR2 FQGTGA. V gave up 5 bases and J gave up 6 bases; unmatched junction bases: 3. This CDR3 has 15 amino acids. CDR3 DNA sequence: TGTGCCAGCAGCCAAACTAGCGGGAGGGCCGGGGAGCTGTTTTTT. It specifies CASSQTSGRAGELFF. The variable domain in full, completed from reference TRBV7-3 and TRBJ2-2, reads GAGVSQTPSNKVTEKGKYVELRCDPISGHTALYWYRQSLGQGPEFLIYFQGTGAADDSGLPNDRFFAVRPEGSVSTLKIQRTERGDSAVYLCASSQTSGRAGELFFGEGSRLTVL.

About this clone: Its ends do not fully match the called genes, so a read error is possible. The chain couples TRBV9 to TRBJ2-1; a possible D gene is TRBD1 (6 bases). The CDR3 spans 13 residues. Germline CDR1 reads SGDLS; CDR2 reads YYNGEE. The CDR3: CASTSSVAGEHIF. The CDR3 DNA reads TGTGCCAGCACCTCATCGGTAGCAGGGGAGCATATCTTC.

The chain employs TRBV11-3 and TRBJ2-2, with 8 bases identical to TRBD1. The trim removed 5 bases at V and 3 bases at J, leaving 8 bases unmatched. The CDR3 runs to 16 residues. Germline-derived CDR1 and CDR2 are SGHNT and YENEEA. CDR3 region: CASSRGSGGDTGELFF. Here the CDR3 DNA reads TGTGCCAGCAGCCGCGGGTCAGGGGGCGACACCGGGGAGCTGTTTTTT.

This clone was detected only once. The rearrangement joins TRBV14 to TRBJ2-7, with 12 bases aligning to TRBD2. The CDR3 is 14 residues long. The V and J ends lost 5 bases and 2 bases, in that order; junction bases with no gene match: 1. CDR1 and CDR2 (germline): SGHDN, FVKESK. This chain's CDR3 is CASSWTSGTYEQYF. DNA for the CDR3: TGTGCCAGCAGCTGGACTAGCGGGACCTACGAGCAGTACTTC.

The chain uses TRBV19 and TRBJ2-1; TRBD2 matches at 13 bases. The CDR3 runs 15 residues. Germline V lookup: CDR1 LNHDA, CDR2 SQIVND (reference sequence). V lost 5 bases, J lost 10 bases, and 8 bases stayed unmatched. The CDR3 protein is CASSYTGTSGNEQFF. The DNA for the CDR3 is TGTGCCAGTAGTTACACCGGGACTAGCGGGAACGAGCAGTTCTTC.

The rearrangement joins TRBV14 to TRBJ2-1, with D unresolved. Trimming took off 1 base at V and 5 bases at J, with 6 bases between the two ends. Germline loops: CDR1 SGHDN, CDR2 FVKESK. There are 13 residues in the CDR3. The chain's CDR3 is CASSQGPNNEQFF. CDR3 nucleotide sequence: TGTGCCAGCAGCCAAGGCCCCAACAATGAGCAGTTCTTC.

This chain uses TRBV30 with TRBJ1-2; the D is unclear. Germline V gene data show CDR1 as GTSNPN and CDR2 as SVGIG (reference sequence). Trimming stripped 4 bases from V and 6 bases from J, with 9 bases between. The CDR3 extends over 11 amino acids. The CDR3 DNA sequence: TGTGCCTGGAAGGGTATCGATGGCTACACCTTC. Its protein product is CAWKGIDGYTF.

V usage is TRBV5-1 and J usage is TRBJ2-3, with 8 bases aligning to TRBD2. The CDR3 has 17 residues. V lost 1 base, J lost 0 bases, and 7 bases stayed unmatched. CDR1 is SGHRS, CDR2 YFSETQ, per germline. Here the CDR3 DNA reads TGCGCCAGCAGCTTGTGGGGGGCTAGCGGGAGCACAGATACGCAGTATTTT. Its translation is CASSLWGASGSTDTQYF.

The chain employs TRBV11-3 and TRBJ2-1; 8 bases fit TRBD2. The junction had 10 bases not matched to a gene; V was cut back by 9 bases and J by 6 bases. This CDR3 contains 14 residues. Germline CDR1 and CDR2: SGHNT and YENEEA. The CDR3 region is CASAPGGPVNEQFF. The CDR3 DNA is TGTGCCAGTGCCCCGGGAGGGCCCGTCAATGAGCAGTTCTTC.

This CDR3 reads CASSDPPNTGELFF. The CDR3 bases are TGCGCCAGCAGTGATCCTCCGAACACCGGGGAGCTGTTTTTT. The V call is TRBV10-2, the J call TRBJ2-2; D not certain. In germline, CDR1 is WSHSY, CDR2 SAAADI. This CDR3 comprises 14 residues. V was trimmed by 3 bases and J by 0 bases, leaving 5 bases between them.